This TCR beta chain is from a study of siplizumab effects on memory and regulatory T cells. General study findings and limits: Alloreactive sequences traceable to unstimulated CD4+ memory cells declined significantly under siplizumab. The naive T cell population seemed more diverse than memory cells and seemed a major contributor to the alloresponse. The authors mapped only a minor fraction of alloreactive clones to unstimulated subsets.

Assay used: immunoSEQ multiplex PCR; TCRdb lists only in-frame clones, some missing. The sample consists of fewer than 100,000 clones, about 93% of them appearing once. Regarding this clone: Its matching antigen is unknown.

The source of this sequence is a human donor in good health. Sequenced: non-Treg CD4+ T cells sorted from blood.

As DNA, the CDR3 is TGTGCCAGTAGTATGGCGGGGACCGAGCAGTACTTC. As protein: CASSMAGTEQYF. The chain combines TRBV19 with TRBJ2-7; the D gene is possibly TRBD2 (6 bases). The germline CDR1 and CDR2 sequences are LNHDA and SQIVND (reference sequence). CDR3 length: 12 residues. Trimming removed 3 bases at V and 6 bases at J, with 9 bases between.